A selection of T cell receptor beta chains follows, all from one sample in a study of type 1 regulatory T cells. One entry per CDR3 protein results from TCRdb running MiXCR on the reads. This sample has fewer than 70,000 distinct CDR3 sequences, with around 68% found just once. Antigen specificity for these receptors is unknown. The sample was cultured T cells, either the whole culture or a sorted T cell fraction (not recorded which). The receptors here all came from a human donor in good health. The CDR3 runs from the conserved cysteine through the conserved F or W. The D gene is left open where the match is weak. Expanded clones are given a class, and other clones once, few, many or no size at all.

clone size	V gene	D gene	J gene	CDR3 protein	CDR3 DNA
-	TRBV5-1	TRBD2	TRBJ2-1	CASSLTSGSGNEQFF	TGCGCCAGCAGCCTAACTAGCGGGAGTGGTAATGAGCAGTTCTTC
-	TRBV4-3	TRBD2	TRBJ2-7	CASSQQREGPYEQYF	TGCGCCAGCAGCCAGCAGCGGGAGGGCCCGTACGAGCAGTACTTC
medium-sized	TRBV5-1	TRBD2	TRBJ2-7	CASSLGLAETKQYF	TGCGCCAGCAGCTTGGGACTAGCGGAGACCAAGCAGTACTTC
-	TRBV7-2	-	TRBJ1-4	CASTPEYGEKLFF	TGTGCCAGCACCCCCGAATACGGCGAAAAACTGTTTTTT
-	TRBV20-1	TRBD2	TRBJ2-7	CSAELAGAGEQYF	TGCAGTGCTGAACTAGCGGGAGCGGGGGAGCAGTACTTC
-	TRBV20-1	-	TRBJ2-7	CSATAFDYEQYF	TGCAGTGCTACCGCGTTCGACTACGAGCAGTACTTC
-	TRBV7-2	TRBD2	TRBJ2-7	CASSPGGEVSHEQYF	TGTGCCAGCAGCCCCGGGGGGGAGGTTAGCCACGAGCAGTACTTC
-	TRBV11-1	-	TRBJ2-2	CASSLPRDTNTGELFF	TGTGCCAGCAGCTTACCCAGGGACACGAACACCGGGGAGCTGTTTTTT
once	TRBV6-2/TRBV6-3	-	TRBJ1-2	CASSRPGEANYGYTF	TGTGCCAGCAGCCGGCCAGGGGAGGCTAACTATGGCTACACCTTC
few	TRBV28	TRBD2	TRBJ2-7	CASSLLGEGRNEQYF	TGTGCCAGCAGTTTATTAGGGGAGGGCCGAAACGAGCAGTACTTC
-	TRBV28	-	TRBJ2-2	CASSSGAVSTGELFF	TGTGCCAGCAGTAGCGGAGCGGTTAGCACCGGGGAGCTGTTTTTT
-	TRBV20-1	TRBD1	TRBJ1-5	CSVTTGTANQPQHF	TGCAGTGTTACTACCGGGACAGCCAATCAGCCCCAGCATTTT
-	TRBV3-1	-	TRBJ1-5	CASSQVWPSQPQHF	TGTGCCAGCAGCCAAGTTTGGCCGTCTCAGCCCCAGCATTTT
few	TRBV4-1	TRBD2	TRBJ2-3	CASSREGLNTDTQYF	TGCGCCAGCAGCCGGGAGGGACTGAACACAGATACGCAGTATTTT
few	TRBV6-1	-	TRBJ2-1	CASRDRGDKPNEQFF	TGTGCCAGCAGAGATAGAGGGGACAAGCCCAATGAGCAGTTCTTC
-	TRBV19	-	TRBJ2-7	CASSTGSEYEQYF	TGTGCCAGTAGTACTGGATCCGAGTACGAGCAGTACTTC
-	TRBV28	-	TRBJ2-1	CASSRSGGATYNEQFF	TGTGCCAGCAGTAGATCAGGCGGGGCTACCTACAATGAGCAGTTCTTC
once	TRBV19	-	TRBJ1-5	CASSIDKNQPQHF	TGTGCCAGTAGTATTGACAAAAATCAGCCCCAGCATTTT
-	TRBV4-2	TRBD1	TRBJ2-7	CASSQAGTATYEQYF	TGTGCCAGCAGCCAGGCCGGGACAGCAACCTACGAGCAGTACTTC
-	TRBV7-2	-	TRBJ2-1	CASSLLYEQFF	TGTGCCAGCAGCTTACTGTATGAGCAGTTCTTC
-	TRBV29-1	TRBD1	TRBJ2-7	CSVEVLSGGSQQYF	TGCAGCGTTGAAGTGTTGTCAGGGGGCTCCCAGCAGTACTTC
-	TRBV19	TRBD1	TRBJ1-2	CASKNPQGAIYGYTF	TGTGCCAGTAAGAACCCCCAGGGGGCAATCTATGGCTACACCTTC
-	TRBV20-1	-	TRBJ2-7	CSVRGQSYEQYF	TGCAGTGTCCGAGGACAGTCCTACGAGCAGTACTTC
few	TRBV12-5	-	TRBJ2-7	CASGLAGTEEQYF	TGTGCTAGTGGTTTGGCAGGGACGGAAGAGCAGTACTTC
-	TRBV20-1	-	TRBJ2-3	CSARVQDTDTQYF	TGCAGTGCTAGAGTGCAGGACACAGATACGCAGTATTTT
-	TRBV7-9	-	TRBJ2-7	CASSFPGSGYEQYF	TGTGCCAGCTCTTTCCCCGGGAGCGGCTACGAGCAGTACTTC
-	TRBV6-5	TRBD1	TRBJ2-2	CASRTGGLTGELFF	TGTGCCAGCAGGACAGGGGGCCTCACCGGGGAGCTGTTTTTT
many	TRBV12-3/TRBV12-4	-	TRBJ2-2	CASSFHGSKNTGELFF	TGTGCCAGCAGTTTCCACGGGAGTAAGAACACCGGGGAGCTGTTTTTT
-	TRBV12-3/TRBV12-4	-	TRBJ2-5	CASSLAITHQYF	TGTGCCAGCAGTTTAGCGATAACTCACCAGTACTTC
few	TRBV9	TRBD2	TRBJ2-1	CASTASSGSTYNEQFF	TGTGCCAGCACGGCATCGAGCGGGAGTACCTACAATGAGCAGTTCTTC
-	TRBV20-1	TRBD2	TRBJ2-7	CSADGLAGYSYEQYF	TGCAGTGCAGACGGACTAGCGGGCTACTCCTACGAGCAGTACTTC
-	TRBV27	-	TRBJ2-3	CASADWKADTDTQYF	TGTGCCAGCGCCGATTGGAAAGCGGACACAGATACGCAGTATTTT
-	TRBV7-3	TRBD2	TRBJ2-3	CASSLTSSGRGTDTQYF	TGTGCCAGCAGCTTAACCTCCAGCGGGAGGGGCACAGATACGCAGTATTTT
-	TRBV7-9	TRBD2	TRBJ2-1	CASSLWEGNEQFF	TGTGCCAGCAGCTTATGGGAGGGGAATGAGCAGTTCTTC
-	TRBV28	-	TRBJ1-6	CASSSQRAGYNSPLHF	TGTGCCAGCAGTTCTCAAAGGGCGGGGTATAATTCACCCCTCCACTTT
few	TRBV5-1	TRBD1	TRBJ2-2	CASRNRDSGSTGELFF	TGCGCCAGCAGAAACCGGGACAGTGGTAGTACCGGGGAGCTGTTTTTT
-	TRBV6-2/TRBV6-3	TRBD2	TRBJ2-1	CASRPTSGHNEQFF	TGTGCCAGCAGACCGACTAGCGGACACAATGAGCAGTTCTTC
many	TRBV7-2	TRBD1	TRBJ2-1	CASRRDRRSNEQFF	TGTGCCAGCAGACGGGACAGACGCTCTAATGAGCAGTTCTTC
medium-sized	TRBV5-5	TRBD1	TRBJ2-7	CASSQGQGGPYEQYF	TGTGCCAGCAGCCAGGGACAGGGCGGGCCCTACGAGCAGTACTTC
-	TRBV6-5	TRBD1	TRBJ1-1	CASMTDRRAFF	TGTGCCAGCATGACGGACAGGCGGGCTTTCTTT
-	TRBV18	-	TRBJ2-7	CASSPYPNSYEQYF	TGTGCCAGCTCACCATACCCGAATTCCTACGAGCAGTACTTC